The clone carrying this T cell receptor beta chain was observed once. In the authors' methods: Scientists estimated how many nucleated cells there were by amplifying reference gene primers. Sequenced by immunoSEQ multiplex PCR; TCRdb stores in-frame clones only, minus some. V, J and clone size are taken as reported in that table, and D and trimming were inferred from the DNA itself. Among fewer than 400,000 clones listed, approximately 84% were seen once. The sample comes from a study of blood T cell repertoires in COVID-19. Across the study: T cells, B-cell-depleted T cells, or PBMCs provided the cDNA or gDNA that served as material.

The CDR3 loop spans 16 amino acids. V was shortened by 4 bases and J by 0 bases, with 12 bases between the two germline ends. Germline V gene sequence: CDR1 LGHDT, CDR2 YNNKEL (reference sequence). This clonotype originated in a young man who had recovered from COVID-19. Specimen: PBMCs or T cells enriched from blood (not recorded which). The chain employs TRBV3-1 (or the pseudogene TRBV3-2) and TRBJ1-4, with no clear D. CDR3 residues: CASSLWAPATNEKLFF. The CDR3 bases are TGTGCCAGCAGCCTATGGGCTCCAGCAACTAATGAAAAACTGTTTTTT.